This T cell receptor beta chain was profiled in a study of blood T cell repertoires in COVID-19 (dated by TCRdb to between 2020 and 2021). Turning to the overall study: The collaborator samples originated in the United States, Italy and Spain and spanned the acute and convalescent phases of COVID-19. The repertoires were released in a freely available public database meant as a resource for research on the immune response to SARS-CoV-2. The samples were drawn from the first 160 participants of the ongoing ImmuneRACE study and from more than 1,000 subjects provided by 6 global collaborators. The material from the prospective study consisted of cDNA or gDNA derived from T cells, B-cell-depleted T cells, or PBMCs. The dataset comprised deeply sampled blood TCRbeta repertoires from subjects exposed to, actively infected with, or recovered from COVID-19. HLA class I and class II types, where available, came from metadata supplied by the sample provider rather than from assay-based typing. Nearly every sample came with metadata listing a de-identified subject ID, COVID-19 status, age in years and sex.

Study-wide conclusions, independent of this receptor: How much clinical and demographic metadata was included differed by source and by participant, and the metadata was provided uncurated.

From its cysteine to its phenylalanine, the CDR3 spans 16 amino acids. Solely the CDR3 DNA is kept, with 48 bases framed from the first base. Trimming removed 2 bases from V and 4 bases from J; the gene matches leave 5 bases unexplained. The germline V gene supplies CDR1 MNHEY and CDR2 SVGEGT. Participants in the prospective study were aged roughly 18 to 89 years, lived in 24 United States geographic areas, and enrolled through a virtual design. In the prospective study, cohorts were assigned on the basis of participant-reported clinical history obtained from a screening survey and a study questionnaire. Each participant in the prospective study had whole blood, serum and a nasopharyngeal or oropharyngeal swab collected by mobile phlebotomists. Prospective study participants could optionally give additional blood draws and questionnaires over an approximately two-month period. Before DNA extraction, prospective study blood samples were shipped either frozen or at room temperature.

The immunoSEQ Assay, a bias-controlled multiplex PCR, was used to amplify TCRbeta CDR3 regions from genomic DNA. Regarding the original processing steps: Nucleated cell counts per sample were estimated from amplification of reference gene primers within the assay. Sequence reads were collapsed and filtered to measure the absolute abundance of every unique TCRbeta CDR3 rearrangement. For each sample, productive Simpson clonality was calculated as the square root of Simpson's diversity index over productive rearrangements. TCRdb obtained this table from immuneACCESS and retained in-frame rearrangements with V and J assigned. These tables miss some clones; where compared with another copy, unresolved V genes account for less than half of the shortfall, and the remainder is unexplained. Clone size and the V and J calls come from that table; the DNA yielded D and trimming. This sample lists about 340,000 clones; 70% to 90% were detected once. The ten largest clones take up around 4% of the sample.

The table lists this clone with a count of one. Its binding antigen is unknown. Base-call qualities are not available, and no considerably larger clone is one nucleotide away. The receptor's source is a woman aged 40 to 50 with acute COVID-19. The sequenced material came from PBMCs or T cells enriched from blood (not recorded which). The rearranged chain carries TRBV6-2 or TRBV6-3 and TRBJ2-1, and 10 junctional nucleotides match TRBD2. DNA sequence: TGTGCCAGCAGTTACGAACTAGCGGGGCCGTACAATGAGCAGTTCTTC. Translated, this is CASSYELAGPYNEQFF.